A selection of T cell receptor beta chains follows, all from one sample in a study of somatic mutations in cytotoxic T cells in rheumatoid arthritis. Profiling relied on immunoSEQ multiplex PCR, and the TCRdb table lists in-frame clones only, not all of them. The repertoire holds about 20,000 clones, with over 75% as singletons. Material: CD8+ T cells sorted from blood. Receptors originate from an adult with rheumatoid arthritis. Both conserved end residues are part of each CDR3. A D gene is named only where the DNA matches it firmly. The size entry is marked missing in some rows and otherwise reads once, few, many or a size class.

v_gene,j_gene,d_gene,abundance,CDR3aa,CDR3nt
TRBV18,TRBJ1-5,.,medium-sized,CASSLSQGGQPQHF,TGTGCCAGCTCACTCTCCCAGGGTGGTCAGCCCCAGCATTTT
TRBV11-2,TRBJ1-5,TRBD1,.,CASSLTGQGHQPQHF,TGTGCCAGCAGCTTAACGGGACAGGGACATCAGCCCCAGCATTTT
TRBV15,TRBJ2-7,.,.,CATSRDTRSEQYF,TGTGCCACCAGCAGAGACACGAGGAGCGAGCAGTACTTC
TRBV19,TRBJ2-7,TRBD1,.,CASSTGGEQYF,TGTGCCAGTAGTACAGGGGGCGAGCAGTACTTC
TRBV27,TRBJ1-5,.,.,CASSPPVSQHF,TGTGCCAGCAGTCCACCGGTGTCCCAGCATTTT
TRBV27,TRBJ2-1,.,.,CASSLGFRAEEQFF,TGTGCCAGCAGTTTAGGGTTTCGGGCGGAGGAGCAGTTCTTC
TRBV15,TRBJ1-5,TRBD1,.,CATSRGWDRAQPQHF,TGTGCCACCAGCAGAGGGTGGGACAGGGCTCAGCCCCAGCATTTT
TRBV6-4,TRBJ2-1,TRBD2,.,CASSDGLGTPNEQFF,TGTGCCAGCAGTGACGGACTAGGCACACCCAATGAGCAGTTCTTC
TRBV7-3,TRBJ1-6,.,.,CASSLLPWDKNSPLHF,TGTGCCAGCAGCTTATTGCCGTGGGATAAAAATTCACCCCTCCACTTT
TRBV14,TRBJ2-5,.,.,CASSQYDGGQETQYF,TGTGCCAGCAGCCAGTATGACGGGGGCCAAGAGACCCAGTACTTC
TRBV7-8,TRBJ2-5,TRBD2,.,CASSFTSGAQETQYF,TGTGCCAGCAGCTTCACTAGCGGAGCCCAAGAGACCCAGTACTTC
TRBV7-2,TRBJ1-1,TRBD1,.,CASSSLPGTVNTEAFF,TGTGCCAGCAGCTCACTCCCCGGGACAGTGAACACTGAAGCTTTCTTT
TRBV7-9,TRBJ1-5,.,.,CASSRAADSNQPQHF,TGTGCCAGCAGCCGAGCAGCAGATAGCAATCAGCCCCAGCATTTT
TRBV9,TRBJ1-6,TRBD1,.,CASSGGTGGNSPLHF,TGTGCCAGCAGCGGGGGGACAGGGGGTAATTCACCCCTCCACTTT
TRBV6-1,TRBJ1-1,.,.,CASSAPGTRRRAFF,TGTGCCAGCAGTGCCCCCGGGACTCGAAGGAGGGCTTTCTTT
TRBV2,TRBJ2-2,TRBD1,.,CASSDKSTGRFRELFF,TGTGCCAGCAGTGATAAATCGACAGGGCGTTTTCGGGAGCTGTTTTTT
TRBV7-3,TRBJ2-5,TRBD2,once,CASSLTGGSETQYF,TGTGCCAGCAGCTTAACGGGGGGGAGTGAGACCCAGTACTTC
TRBV4-3,TRBJ2-2,.,.,CASSQDSLARLAGELFF,TGCGCCAGCAGCCAAGATAGTCTAGCGAGACTCGCCGGGGAGCTGTTTTTT
TRBV6-1,TRBJ2-1,TRBD2,.,CASRVAGAALNEQFF,TGTGCCAGCAGGGTAGCGGGAGCCGCATTGAATGAGCAGTTCTTC
TRBV28,TRBJ2-7,.,.,CASSLGLRTSYEQYF,TGTGCCAGCAGTCTGGGACTCCGAACCTCCTACGAGCAGTACTTC
TRBV11-3,TRBJ2-1,.,.,CASSLREYNEQFF,TGTGCCAGCAGCTTGAGGGAGTACAATGAGCAGTTCTTC
TRBV6-1,TRBJ1-6,.,.,CASSPRAVHSPLHF,TGTGCCAGCAGCCCCCGGGCAGTGCATTCACCCCTCCACTTT
TRBV4-1,TRBJ1-2,TRBD1,.,CASSQGQGVNYGYTF,TGCGCCAGCAGCCAAGGACAGGGGGTCAACTATGGCTACACCTTC
TRBV7-9,TRBJ2-7,TRBD1,few,CASSPRTGDSYEQYF,TGTGCCAGCAGCCCAAGGACAGGGGACTCCTACGAGCAGTACTTC
TRBV18,TRBJ2-7,.,.,CASSIGVYEQYF,TGTGCCAGCTCTATAGGTGTCTACGAGCAGTACTTC
TRBV4-2,TRBJ2-6,.,.,CASSQEGSSGANVLTF,TGTGCCAGCAGCCAAGAGGGCAGCTCTGGGGCCAACGTCCTGACTTTC
TRBV7-8,TRBJ2-2,TRBD2,.,CASSLPLAGGNTGELFF,TGTGCCAGCAGCCTCCCCTTAGCGGGGGGGAACACCGGGGAGCTGTTTTTT
TRBV11-1,TRBJ2-7,TRBD2,.,CASSPGLAAYEQYF,TGTGCCAGCAGCCCCGGACTAGCGGCCTACGAGCAGTACTTC
TRBV6-6,TRBJ1-1,.,.,CASLSPNTEAFF,TGTGCCAGCCTGTCTCCTAACACTGAAGCTTTCTTT
TRBV7-9,TRBJ1-1,.,few,CASSLYEAREAFF,TGTGCCAGCAGCTTATATGAGGCCAGAGAAGCTTTCTTT
TRBV19,TRBJ2-3,.,.,CASTLGPTDTQYF,TGTGCCAGTACCCTAGGACCCACAGATACGCAGTATTTT
TRBV13,TRBJ1-1,.,.,CASSSHPNTEAFF,TGTGCCAGCAGCTCCCACCCGAACACTGAAGCTTTCTTT
TRBV7-8,TRBJ1-2,TRBD1,once,CASSLGGTGGAQGYTF,TGTGCCAGCAGCTTAGGAGGTACAGGGGGCGCTCAGGGCTACACCTTC
TRBV9,TRBJ2-3,TRBD2,.,CASSVAASGDYTDTQYF,TGTGCCAGCAGCGTAGCAGCTAGCGGGGACTATACAGATACGCAGTATTTT
TRBV4-1,TRBJ2-3,.,.,CASSQVLVKTTDTQYF,TGCGCCAGCAGCCAAGTCTTAGTTAAGACGACAGATACGCAGTATTTT
TRBV25-1,TRBJ2-5,.,.,CASSARKGETQYF,TGTGCCAGCAGTGCCCGGAAGGGGGAGACCCAGTACTTC